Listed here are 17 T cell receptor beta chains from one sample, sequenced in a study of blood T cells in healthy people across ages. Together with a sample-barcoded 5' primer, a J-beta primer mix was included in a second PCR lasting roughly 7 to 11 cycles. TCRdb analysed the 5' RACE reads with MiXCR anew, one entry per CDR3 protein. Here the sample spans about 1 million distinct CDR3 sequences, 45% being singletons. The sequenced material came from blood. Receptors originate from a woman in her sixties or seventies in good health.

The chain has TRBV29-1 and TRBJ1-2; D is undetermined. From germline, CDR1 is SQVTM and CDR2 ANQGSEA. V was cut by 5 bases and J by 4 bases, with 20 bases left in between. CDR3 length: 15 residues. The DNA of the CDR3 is TGCAGCGTTCTCCCACTGGATGACGGGTCCTATGGCTACACCTTC. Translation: CSVLPLDDGSYGYTF.

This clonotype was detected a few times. The CDR3, as DNA: TGTGCCAGCAGCTTGGCCTTTGGGCTAGCGGGAGGTGTATATACGCAGTATTTT. Its translation is CASSLAFGLAGGVYTQYF. The chain combines TRBV5-4 with TRBJ2-3, with 11 positions matching TRBD2. V lost 0 bases to trimming and J lost 7 bases; unmatched junction nucleotides: 13. The CDR3 extends over 18 amino acids. Germline V gene data show CDR1 as SGHNT and CDR2 as YYREEE (reference sequence).

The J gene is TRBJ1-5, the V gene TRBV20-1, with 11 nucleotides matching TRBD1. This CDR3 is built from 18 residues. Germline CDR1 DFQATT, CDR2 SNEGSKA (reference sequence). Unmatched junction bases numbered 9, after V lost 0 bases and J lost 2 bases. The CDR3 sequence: CSARDGTGGDWGNQPQHF. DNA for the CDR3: TGCAGTGCTAGAGACGGGACAGGGGGTGATTGGGGCAATCAGCCCCAGCATTTT.

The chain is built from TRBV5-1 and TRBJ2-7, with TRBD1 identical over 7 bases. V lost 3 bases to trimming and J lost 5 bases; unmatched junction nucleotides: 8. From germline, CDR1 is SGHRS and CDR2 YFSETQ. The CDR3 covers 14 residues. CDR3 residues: CASSSPGQHNEQYF. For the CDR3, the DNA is TGCGCCAGCAGCTCTCCGGGACAGCATAACGAGCAGTACTTC.

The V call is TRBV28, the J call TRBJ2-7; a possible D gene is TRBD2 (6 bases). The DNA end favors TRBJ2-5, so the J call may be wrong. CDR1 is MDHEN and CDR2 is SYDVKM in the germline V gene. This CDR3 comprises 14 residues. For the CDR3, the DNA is TGTGCCAGCAGTCCACCGGGACTTCAAAGGACCCAGTACTTC. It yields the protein CASSPPGLQRTQYF.

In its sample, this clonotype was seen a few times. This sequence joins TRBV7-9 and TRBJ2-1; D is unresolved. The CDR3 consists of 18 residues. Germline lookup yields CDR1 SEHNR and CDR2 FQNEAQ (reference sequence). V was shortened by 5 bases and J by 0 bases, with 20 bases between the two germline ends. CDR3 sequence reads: CASSGETGEKGSYNEQFF. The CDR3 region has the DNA TGTGCCAGCAGCGGAGAGACTGGGGAAAAAGGCTCCTACAATGAGCAGTTCTTC.

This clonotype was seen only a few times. This chain's CDR3 is CASSLGLGTQYF. Written as DNA, the CDR3 is TGTGCCAGCAGCTTGGGATTAGGAACCCAGTACTTC. The chain employs TRBV5-6 and TRBJ2-5; D gene unclear. Trimming cost V 0 bases and J 8 bases, with 8 bases left between them. Germline loops: CDR1 SGHDT, CDR2 YYEEEE. The CDR3 has 12 amino acids.

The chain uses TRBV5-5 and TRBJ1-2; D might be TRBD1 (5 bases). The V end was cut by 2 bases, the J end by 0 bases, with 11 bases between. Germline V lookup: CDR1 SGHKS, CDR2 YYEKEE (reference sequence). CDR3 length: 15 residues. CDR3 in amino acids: CASSLDSSSNYGYTF. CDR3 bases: TGTGCCAGCAGCTTAGACAGCAGTTCTAACTATGGCTACACCTTC.

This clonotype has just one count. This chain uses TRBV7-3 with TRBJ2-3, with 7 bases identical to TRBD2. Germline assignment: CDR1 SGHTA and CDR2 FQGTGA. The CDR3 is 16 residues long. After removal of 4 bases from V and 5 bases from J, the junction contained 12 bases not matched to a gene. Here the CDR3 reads CASSSPLAGVVDTQYF. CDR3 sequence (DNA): TGTGCCAGCAGCTCCCCGTTGGCGGGAGTGGTAGATACGCAGTATTTT.

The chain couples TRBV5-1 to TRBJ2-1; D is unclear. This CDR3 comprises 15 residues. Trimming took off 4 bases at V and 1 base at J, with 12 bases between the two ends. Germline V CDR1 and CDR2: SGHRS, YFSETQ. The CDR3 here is CASSKVLASYNEQFF. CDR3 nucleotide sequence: TGCGCCAGCAGCAAAGTACTGGCATCCTACAATGAGCAGTTCTTC.

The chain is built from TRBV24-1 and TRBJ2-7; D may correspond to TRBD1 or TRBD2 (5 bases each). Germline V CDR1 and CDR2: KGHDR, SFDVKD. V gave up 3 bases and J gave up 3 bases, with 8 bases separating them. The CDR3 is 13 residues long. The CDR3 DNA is TGTGCCACCAGTGATGGGACCTACTACGAGCAGTACTTC. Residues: CATSDGTYYEQYF.

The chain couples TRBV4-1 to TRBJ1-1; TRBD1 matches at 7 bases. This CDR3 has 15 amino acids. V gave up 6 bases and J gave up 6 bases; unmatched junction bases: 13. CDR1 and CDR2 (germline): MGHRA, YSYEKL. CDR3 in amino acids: CASSYFVLQGAEAFF. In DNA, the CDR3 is TGCGCCAGCAGTTACTTCGTGCTGCAGGGGGCTGAAGCTTTCTTT.

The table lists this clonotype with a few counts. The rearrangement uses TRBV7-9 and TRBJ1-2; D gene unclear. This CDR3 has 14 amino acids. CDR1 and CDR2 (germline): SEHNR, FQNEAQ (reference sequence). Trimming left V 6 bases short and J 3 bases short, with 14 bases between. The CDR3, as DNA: TGTGCCAGCAGGCTGGGGTTGGGTGACTATGGCTACACCTTC. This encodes CASRLGLGDYGYTF.

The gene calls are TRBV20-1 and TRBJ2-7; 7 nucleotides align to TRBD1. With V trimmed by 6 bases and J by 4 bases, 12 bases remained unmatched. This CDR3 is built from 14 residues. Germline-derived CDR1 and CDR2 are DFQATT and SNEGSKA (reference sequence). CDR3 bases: TGCAGTGCGGCCCGGACAGGAGCTTTGTACGAGCAGTACTTC. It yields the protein CSAARTGALYEQYF.

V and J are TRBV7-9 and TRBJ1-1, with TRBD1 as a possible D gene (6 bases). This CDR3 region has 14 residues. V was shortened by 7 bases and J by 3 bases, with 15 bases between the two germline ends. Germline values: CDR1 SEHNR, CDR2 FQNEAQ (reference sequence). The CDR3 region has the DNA TGTGCCAGCACGCCTGGGGGGGGGCACACTGAAGCTTTCTTT. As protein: CASTPGGGHTEAFF.

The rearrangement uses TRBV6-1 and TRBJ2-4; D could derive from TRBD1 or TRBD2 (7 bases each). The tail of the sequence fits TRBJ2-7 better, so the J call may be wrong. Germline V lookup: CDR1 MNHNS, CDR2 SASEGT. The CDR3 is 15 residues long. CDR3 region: CASRYLRGGSYEQYF. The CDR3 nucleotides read TGTGCCAGCAGATACCTCAGGGGGGGCTCCTACGAGCAGTACTTC.

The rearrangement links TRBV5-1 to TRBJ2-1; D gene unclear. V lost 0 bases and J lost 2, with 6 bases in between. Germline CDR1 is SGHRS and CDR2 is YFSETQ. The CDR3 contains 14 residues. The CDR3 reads CASSLVGPYNEQFF. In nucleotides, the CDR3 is TGCGCCAGCAGCTTGGTAGGGCCCTACAATGAGCAGTTCTTC.